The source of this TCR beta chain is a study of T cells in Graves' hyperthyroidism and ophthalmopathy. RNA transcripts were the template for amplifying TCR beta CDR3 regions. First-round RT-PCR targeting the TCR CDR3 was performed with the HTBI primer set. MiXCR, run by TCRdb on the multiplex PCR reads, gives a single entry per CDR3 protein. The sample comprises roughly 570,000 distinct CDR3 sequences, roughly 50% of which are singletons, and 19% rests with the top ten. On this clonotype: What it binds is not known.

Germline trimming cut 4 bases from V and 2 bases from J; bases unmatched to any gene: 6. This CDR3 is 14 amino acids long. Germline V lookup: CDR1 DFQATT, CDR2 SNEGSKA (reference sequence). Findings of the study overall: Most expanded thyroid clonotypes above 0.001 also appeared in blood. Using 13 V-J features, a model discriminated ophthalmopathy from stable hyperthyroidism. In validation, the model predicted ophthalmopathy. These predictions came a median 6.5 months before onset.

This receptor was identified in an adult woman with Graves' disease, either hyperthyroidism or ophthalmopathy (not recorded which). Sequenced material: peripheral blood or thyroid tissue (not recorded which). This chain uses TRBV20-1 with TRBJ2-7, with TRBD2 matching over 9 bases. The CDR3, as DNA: TGCAGTGCTATGACTAGCGGAGGAACCTACGAGCAGTACTTC. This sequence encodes CSAMTSGGTYEQYF.